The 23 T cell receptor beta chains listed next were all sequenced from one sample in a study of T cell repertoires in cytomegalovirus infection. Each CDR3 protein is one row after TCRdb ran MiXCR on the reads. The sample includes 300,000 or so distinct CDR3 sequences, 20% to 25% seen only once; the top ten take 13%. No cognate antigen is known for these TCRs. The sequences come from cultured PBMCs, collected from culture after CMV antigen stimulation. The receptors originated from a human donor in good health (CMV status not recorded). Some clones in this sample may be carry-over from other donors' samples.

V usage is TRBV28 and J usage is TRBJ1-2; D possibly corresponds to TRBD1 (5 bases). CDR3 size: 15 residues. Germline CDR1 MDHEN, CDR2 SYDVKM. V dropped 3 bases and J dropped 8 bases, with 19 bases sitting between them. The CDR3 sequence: CASSFPARAKGGYTF. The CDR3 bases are TGTGCCAGCAGTTTTCCGGCCAGGGCGAAAGGCGGCTACACCTTC.

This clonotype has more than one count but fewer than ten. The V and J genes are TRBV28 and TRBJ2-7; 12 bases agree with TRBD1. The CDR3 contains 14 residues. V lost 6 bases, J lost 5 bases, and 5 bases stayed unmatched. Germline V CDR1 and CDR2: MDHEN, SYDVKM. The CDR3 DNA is TGTGCCAGCAGGCCGGGGACAGGGGGCGACGAGCAGTACGTC. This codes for CASRPGTGGDEQYV.

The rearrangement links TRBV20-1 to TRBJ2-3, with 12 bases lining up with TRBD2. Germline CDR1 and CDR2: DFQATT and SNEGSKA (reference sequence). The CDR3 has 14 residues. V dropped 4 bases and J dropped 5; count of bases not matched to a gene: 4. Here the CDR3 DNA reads TGCAGTGCTACCCGGACTAGCGGGGTAGATACGCAGTATTTT. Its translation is CSATRTSGVDTQYF.

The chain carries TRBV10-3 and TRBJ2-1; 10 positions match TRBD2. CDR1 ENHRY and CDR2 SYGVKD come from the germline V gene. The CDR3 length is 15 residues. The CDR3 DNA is TGTGTCGCCACGACCGGGACTAGCGCCTACAATGAGCAGTTCTTC. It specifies CVATTGTSAYNEQFF.

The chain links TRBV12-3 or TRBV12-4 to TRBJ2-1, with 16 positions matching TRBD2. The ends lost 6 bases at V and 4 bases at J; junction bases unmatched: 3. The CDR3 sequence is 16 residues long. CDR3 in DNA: TGTGCCAGCAGGGGGGGACTAGCGGGAGGGTACAATGAGCAGTTCTTC. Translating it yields CASRGGLAGGYNEQFF.

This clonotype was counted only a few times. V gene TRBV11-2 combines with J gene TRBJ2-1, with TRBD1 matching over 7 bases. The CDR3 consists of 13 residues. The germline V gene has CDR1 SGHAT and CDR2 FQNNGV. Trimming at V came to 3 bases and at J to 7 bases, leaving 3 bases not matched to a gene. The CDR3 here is CASSFLQGNEQFF. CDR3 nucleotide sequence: TGTGCCAGCAGCTTTTTACAGGGGAATGAGCAGTTCTTC.

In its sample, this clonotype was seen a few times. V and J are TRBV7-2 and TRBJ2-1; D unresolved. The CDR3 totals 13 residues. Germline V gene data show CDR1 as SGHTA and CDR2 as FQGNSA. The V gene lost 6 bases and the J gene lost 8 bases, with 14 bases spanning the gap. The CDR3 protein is CASRRTPGDEQFF. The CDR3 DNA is TGTGCCAGCAGACGGACCCCAGGCGATGAGCAGTTCTTC.

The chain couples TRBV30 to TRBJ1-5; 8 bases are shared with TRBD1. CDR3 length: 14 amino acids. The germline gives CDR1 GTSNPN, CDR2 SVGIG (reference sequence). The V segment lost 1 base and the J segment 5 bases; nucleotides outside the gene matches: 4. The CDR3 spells CAWSADRGYQPQHF. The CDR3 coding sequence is TGTGCCTGGAGTGCAGACAGGGGTTATCAGCCCCAGCATTTT.

In DNA form, the CDR3 reads TGTGCCAGCAGTTATGGCCGGTTCAACATGAACACTGAAGCTTTCTTT. This encodes CASSYGRFNMNTEAFF. This chain uses TRBV6-2 or TRBV6-3 with TRBJ1-1; D unresolved. Trimming stripped 3 bases from V and 0 bases from J, with 14 bases between. From germline, CDR1 is MNHEY and CDR2 SVGEGT. The CDR3 spans 16 residues.

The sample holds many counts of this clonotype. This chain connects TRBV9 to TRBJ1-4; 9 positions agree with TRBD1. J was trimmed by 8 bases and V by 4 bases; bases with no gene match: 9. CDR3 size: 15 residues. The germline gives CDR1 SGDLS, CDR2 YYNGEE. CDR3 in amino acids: CASSPSTGGGEKLFF. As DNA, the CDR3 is TGTGCCAGCAGCCCTTCGACAGGGGGTGGCGAAAAACTGTTTTTT. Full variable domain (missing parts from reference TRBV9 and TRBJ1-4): DSGVTQTPKHLITATGQRVTLRCSPRSGDLSVYWYQQSLDQGLQFLIQYYNGEERAKGNILERFSAQQFPDLHSELNLSSLELGDSALYFCASSPSTGGGEKLFFGSGTQLSVL.

CDR3 bases: TGTGCCACCAGTCCAGGGGTGAACACTGAAGCTTTCTTT. Protein sequence: CATSPGVNTEAFF. The chain couples TRBV24-1 to TRBJ1-1, with TRBD1 as a possible D gene (6 bases). In germline, CDR1 is KGHDR, CDR2 SFDVKD. This CDR3 is 13 amino acids long. Deletions cut 6 bases from V and 0 bases from J, with 7 bases between.

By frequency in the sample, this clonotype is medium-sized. The CDR3 nucleotides are TGTGCCACCAGCAGAGATCAGGATAGCACAGATACGCAGTATTTT. It specifies CATSRDQDSTDTQYF. The chain is built from TRBV15 and TRBJ2-3; unclear D gene. The germline V gene encodes CDR1 LNHNV and CDR2 YYDKDF (reference sequence). V was shortened by 0 bases and J by 0 bases, with 7 bases between the two germline ends. This CDR3 comprises 15 residues.

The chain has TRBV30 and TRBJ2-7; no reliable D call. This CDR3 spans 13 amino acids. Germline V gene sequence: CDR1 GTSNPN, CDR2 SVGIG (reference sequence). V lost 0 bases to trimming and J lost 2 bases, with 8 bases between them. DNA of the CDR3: TGTGCCTGGAGTGTTTTAATCCCCTACGAGCAGTACGTC. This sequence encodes CAWSVLIPYEQYV.

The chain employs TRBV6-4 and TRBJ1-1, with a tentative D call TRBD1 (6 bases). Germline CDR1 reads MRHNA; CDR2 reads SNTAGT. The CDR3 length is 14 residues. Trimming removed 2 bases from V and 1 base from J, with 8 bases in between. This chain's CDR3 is CASSDGGRNTEAFF. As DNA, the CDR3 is TGTGCCAGCAGTGACGGGGGGCGGAACACTGAAGCTTTCTTT.

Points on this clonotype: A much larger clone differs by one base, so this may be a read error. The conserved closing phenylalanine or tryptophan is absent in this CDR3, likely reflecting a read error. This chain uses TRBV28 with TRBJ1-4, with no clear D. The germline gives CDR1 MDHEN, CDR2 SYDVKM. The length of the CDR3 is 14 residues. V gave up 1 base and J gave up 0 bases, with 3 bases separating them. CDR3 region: CASSLSTTNEKLFC. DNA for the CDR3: TGTGCCAGCAGTTTATCCACAACTAATGAAAAACTGTTTTGT.

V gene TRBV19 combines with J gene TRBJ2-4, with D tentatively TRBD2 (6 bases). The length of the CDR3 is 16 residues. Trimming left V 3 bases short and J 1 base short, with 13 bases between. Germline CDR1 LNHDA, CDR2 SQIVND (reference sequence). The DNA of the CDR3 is TGTGCCAGTAGTATGCTCGCAGGGAGGGCCAAAAACATTCAGTACTTC. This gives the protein CASSMLAGRAKNIQYF.

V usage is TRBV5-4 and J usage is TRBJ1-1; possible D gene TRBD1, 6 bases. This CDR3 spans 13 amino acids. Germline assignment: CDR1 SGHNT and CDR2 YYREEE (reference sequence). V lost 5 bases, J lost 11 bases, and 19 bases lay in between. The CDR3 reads CASRVQERGNAFF. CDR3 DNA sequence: TGTGCCAGCAGAGTCCAAGAGAGGGGGAACGCTTTCTTT.

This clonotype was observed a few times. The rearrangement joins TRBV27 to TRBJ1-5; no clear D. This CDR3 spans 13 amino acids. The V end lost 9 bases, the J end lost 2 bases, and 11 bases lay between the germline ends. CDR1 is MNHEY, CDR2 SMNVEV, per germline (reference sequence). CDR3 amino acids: CASSKQGNQPQHF. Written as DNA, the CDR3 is TGTGCCAGTTCGAAGCAGGGCAATCAGCCCCAGCATTTT.

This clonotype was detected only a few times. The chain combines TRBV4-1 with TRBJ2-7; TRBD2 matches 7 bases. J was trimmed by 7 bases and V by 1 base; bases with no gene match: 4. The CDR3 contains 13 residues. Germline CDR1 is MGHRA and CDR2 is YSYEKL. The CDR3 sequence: CASSQAGLSEQYF. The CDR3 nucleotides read TGCGCCAGCAGCCAAGCGGGACTATCTGAGCAGTACTTC.

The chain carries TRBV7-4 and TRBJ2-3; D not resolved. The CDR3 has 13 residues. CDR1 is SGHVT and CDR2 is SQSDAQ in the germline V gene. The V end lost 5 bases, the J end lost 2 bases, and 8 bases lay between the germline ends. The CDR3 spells CASSPDLTDTQYF. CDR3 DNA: TGTGCCAGCAGCCCCGACCTCACAGATACGCAGTATTTT.

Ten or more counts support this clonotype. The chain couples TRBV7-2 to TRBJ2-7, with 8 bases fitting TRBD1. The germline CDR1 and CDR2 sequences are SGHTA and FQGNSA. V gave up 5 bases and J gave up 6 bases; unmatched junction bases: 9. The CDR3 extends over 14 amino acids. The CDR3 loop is CASSTRTGSSEQYV. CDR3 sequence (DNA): TGTGCCAGCAGCACCCGGACAGGGAGTAGCGAGCAGTACGTC.

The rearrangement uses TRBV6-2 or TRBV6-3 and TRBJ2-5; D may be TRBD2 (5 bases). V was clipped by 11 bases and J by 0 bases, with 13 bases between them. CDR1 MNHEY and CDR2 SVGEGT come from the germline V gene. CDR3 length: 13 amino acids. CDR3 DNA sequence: TGTGCCCCCAGCGGCAGGTACCAAGAGACCCAGTACTTC. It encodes CAPSGRYQETQYF.

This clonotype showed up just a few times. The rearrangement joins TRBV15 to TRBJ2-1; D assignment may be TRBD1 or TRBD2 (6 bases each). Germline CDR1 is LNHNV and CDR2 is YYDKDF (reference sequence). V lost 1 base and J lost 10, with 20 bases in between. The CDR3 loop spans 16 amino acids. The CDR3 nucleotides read TGTGCCACCAGCAGAGCGGGGGCTAGGTGGAGAGGAGAGCAGTTCTTC. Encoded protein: CATSRAGARWRGEQFF.